What follows describes a single T cell receptor beta chain. In the authors' workflow: Amplification with reference gene primers provided the estimates of nucleated cell counts. Assay used: immunoSEQ multiplex PCR; TCRdb lists only in-frame clones, some missing. V and J calls and clone size come straight from that table; D and trimming were deduced from the DNA. Of roughly 81,000 clones listed, roughly four fifths are singletons. The data were obtained in a study of blood T cell repertoires in COVID-19. On the study more broadly: The United States, Italy and Spain supplied acute and convalescent COVID-19 samples. PBMCs, B-cell-depleted T cells, or T cells provided the cDNA or gDNA that made up the material.

The CDR3 length is 15 residues. Per germline, CDR1 SGHTS and CDR2 YDEGEE. V lost 4 bases to trimming and J lost 6 bases; unmatched junction nucleotides: 9. The chain carries TRBV5-8 and TRBJ1-2, with 10 bases that match TRBD1. The source is a man aged 55 to 70 with acute or convalescent COVID-19. Sequencing used peripheral blood. This CDR3 reads CASSTRRTGGNGYTF. CDR3 in DNA: TGTGCCAGCAGCACCCGACGGACAGGGGGAAATGGCTACACCTTC.